This T cell receptor beta chain was identified in a study of tumor-infiltrating lymphocytes in primary liver carcinoma. Study outcomes and limitations: Researchers report that only about 7-24% of top clones turned up in all five tumor regions. Tumor-adjacent and tumor-blood pairs showed less overlap than tumor region pairs.

This clonotype was counted many times. Its target is not known. V gave up 0 bases and J gave up 0 bases, with 9 bases separating them. The CDR3 is 16 residues long. Germline lookup yields CDR1 SGHVS and CDR2 FQNEAQ. The input was approximately 500 ng total RNA; TCR beta cDNA was made from it with a constant-region primer. Three nested multiplex PCR rounds, a slightly modified ARM-PCR method, built the TCR beta libraries. Forward primers for TRBV1-TRBV30 and a C-beta reverse primer served the first two PCR rounds, at 10 cycles each. TCRdb analysed the multiplex PCR reads with MiXCR anew, one entry per CDR3 protein. The sample consists of about 32,000 distinct CDR3 sequences, 74% of them appearing once. Co-extraction of RNA and DNA was performed on 20-30 mg of unsorted bulk tissue. At sampling, these chronic HBV carriers had received no treatment.

The V call is TRBV7-8, the J call TRBJ1-3; unclear D gene. The sequence derives from a man aged 40-49 years with primary liver carcinoma and hepatitis B virus infection. Material for sequencing was liver tumor tissue from sampling region 4. The sample's subset: tumor region T4, right-lateral pole. CDR3 sequence: CASSLAAASSGNTIYF. CDR3 coding DNA: TGTGCCAGCAGCTTAGCGGCTGCGTCCTCTGGAAACACCATATATTTT.